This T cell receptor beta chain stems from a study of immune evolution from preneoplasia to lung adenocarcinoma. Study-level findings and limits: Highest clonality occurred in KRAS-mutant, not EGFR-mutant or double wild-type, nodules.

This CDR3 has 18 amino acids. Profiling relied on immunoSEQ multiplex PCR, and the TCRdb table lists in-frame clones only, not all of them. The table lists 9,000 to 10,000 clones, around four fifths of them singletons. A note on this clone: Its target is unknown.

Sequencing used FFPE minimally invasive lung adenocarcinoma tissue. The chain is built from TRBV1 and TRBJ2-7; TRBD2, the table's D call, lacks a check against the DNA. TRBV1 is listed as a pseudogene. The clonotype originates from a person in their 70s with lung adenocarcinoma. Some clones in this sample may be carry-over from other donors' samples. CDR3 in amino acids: CTSSHPRTSGGAIYEQYF. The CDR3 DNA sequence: TGCACCAGCAGCCATCCCAGGACTAGCGGGGGGGCAATTTACGAGCAGTACTTC.